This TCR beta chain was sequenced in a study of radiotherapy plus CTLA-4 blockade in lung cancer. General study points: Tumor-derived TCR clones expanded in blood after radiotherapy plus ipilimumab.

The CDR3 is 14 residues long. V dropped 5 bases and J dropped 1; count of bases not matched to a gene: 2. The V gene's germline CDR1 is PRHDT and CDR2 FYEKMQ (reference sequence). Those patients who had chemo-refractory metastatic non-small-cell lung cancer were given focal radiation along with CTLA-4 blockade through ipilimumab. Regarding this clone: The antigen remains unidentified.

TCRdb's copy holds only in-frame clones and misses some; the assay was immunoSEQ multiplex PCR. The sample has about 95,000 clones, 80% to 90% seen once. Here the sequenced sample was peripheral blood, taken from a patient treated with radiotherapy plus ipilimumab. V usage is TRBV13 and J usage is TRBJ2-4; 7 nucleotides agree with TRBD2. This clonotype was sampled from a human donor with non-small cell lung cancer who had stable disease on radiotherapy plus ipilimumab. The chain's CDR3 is CASSPGGAKNIQYF. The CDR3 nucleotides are TGTGCCAGCAGCCCCGGGGGGGCCAAAAACATTCAGTACTTC. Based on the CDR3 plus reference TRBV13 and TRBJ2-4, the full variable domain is AAGVIQSPRHLIKEKRETATLKCYPIPRHDTVYWYQQGPGQDPQFLISFYEKMQSDKGSIPDRFSAQQFSDYHSELNMSSLELGDSALYFCASSPGGAKNIQYFGAGTRLSVL.